The clone carrying this T cell receptor beta chain was picked up a small number of times. Antigen specificity is unknown. The sample belongs to a study of blood T cells in healthy people across ages. Germline V CDR1 and CDR2: DFQATT, SNEGSKA (reference sequence). The CDR3 consists of 19 residues. The junction had 15 bases not matched to a gene; V was cut back by 0 bases and J by 5 bases. Study-level points and caveats: Per-million-T-cell TCR beta diversity fell roughly linearly with age. Unsorted PBMCs ruled out conclusive naive versus antigen-experienced comparison.

Through a sample-barcoded 5' primer and a J-beta primer mix, a second PCR was run for roughly 6 to 12 cycles. TCRdb passed the 5' RACE reads through MiXCR, listing each CDR3 protein once. The table has over 1,500,000 distinct CDR3 sequences, roughly 43% seen once. The sequencing input was blood. This receptor was taken from a human donor in good health. V and J are TRBV20-1 and TRBJ2-1; TRBD2 matches 11 bases. The CDR3 DNA reads as TGCAGTGCTAGAGATCTGAGAATAGCGGGGGGGATCCCTCACAATGAGCAGTTCTTC. Protein sequence: CSARDLRIAGGIPHNEQFF.